The clone carrying this T cell receptor (beta chain) was picked up one time. The antigen is unknown. TCRdb's table, derived via immunoSEQ multiplex PCR, lists solely in-frame clones and lacks some. The sample consists of about 45,000 clones, around 66% of them appearing once. The data derive from a study of vaccination effects on CD4 cells after COVID-19. Study-level results: Pronounced clonal contraction occurred in clones induced by infection and by vaccine late after vaccination.

Antigen-specific CD4+ T cells were expanded with viral peptide pools in the ViraFEST assay before sequencing. Culture lasted around eleven days before CD4+ T cell isolation. The infection with SARS-CoV-2 (confirmed by PCR) occurred in this person between March and December 2020. Half the medium was swapped for IL-2 medium on days 3 and 7. Germline lookup yields CDR1 SGHRS and CDR2 YFSETQ. Trimming shortened V by 5 bases and J by 2 bases, and 17 bases separated the two germline ends. This CDR3 region has 15 residues. This receptor was obtained from a human donor who had a prior SARS-CoV-2 infection. The V and J genes are TRBV5-1 and TRBJ2-7; D is possibly TRBD1 (7 bases). The specimen comprised CD4+ T cells from PBMCs cultured with a peptide pool, sampled before COVID-19 vaccination. This chain's CDR3 is CASSPGAGGTYEQYF. The CDR3, as DNA: TGCGCCAGCAGTCCGGGGGCAGGGGGGACCTACGAGCAGTACTTC.